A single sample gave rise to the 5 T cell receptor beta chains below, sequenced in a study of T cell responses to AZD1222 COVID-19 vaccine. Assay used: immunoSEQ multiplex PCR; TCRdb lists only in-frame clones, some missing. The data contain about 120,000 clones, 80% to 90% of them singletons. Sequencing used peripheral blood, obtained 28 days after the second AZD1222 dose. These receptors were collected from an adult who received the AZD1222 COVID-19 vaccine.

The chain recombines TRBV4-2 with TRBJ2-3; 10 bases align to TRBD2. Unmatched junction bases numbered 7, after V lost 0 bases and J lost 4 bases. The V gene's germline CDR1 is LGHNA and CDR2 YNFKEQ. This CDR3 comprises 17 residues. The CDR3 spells CASSQDPLAGAADTQYF. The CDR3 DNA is TGTGCCAGCAGCCAAGATCCCCTAGCGGGAGCCGCAGATACGCAGTATTTT.

DNA for the CDR3: TGTGCCAGCAGCGTGACAGGGGGCGCGGGCTATGGCTACACCTTC. This codes for CASSVTGGAGYGYTF. The chain has TRBV9 and TRBJ1-2, with 10 bases matching TRBD1. The CDR3 loop spans 15 amino acids. Germline V gives CDR1 SGDLS, CDR2 YYNGEE. V shed 2 bases and J 4 bases; nucleotides not matched to a gene: 5. Supplemented by reference TRBV9 and TRBJ1-2, the full variable domain reads DSGVTQTPKHLITATGQRVTLRCSPRSGDLSVYWYQQSLDQGLQFLIQYYNGEERAKGNILERFSAQQFPDLHSELNLSSLELGDSALYFCASSVTGGAGYGYTFGSGTRLTVV.

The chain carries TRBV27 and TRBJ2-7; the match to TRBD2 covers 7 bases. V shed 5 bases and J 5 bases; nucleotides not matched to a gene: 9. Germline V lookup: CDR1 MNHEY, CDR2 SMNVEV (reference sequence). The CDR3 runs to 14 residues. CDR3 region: CASSPWEGEDEQYF. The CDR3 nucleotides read TGTGCCAGCAGTCCCTGGGAGGGAGAAGACGAGCAGTACTTC.

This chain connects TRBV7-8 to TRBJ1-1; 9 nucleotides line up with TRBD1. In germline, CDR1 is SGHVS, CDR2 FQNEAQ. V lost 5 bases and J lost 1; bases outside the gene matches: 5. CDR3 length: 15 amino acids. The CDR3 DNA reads TGTGCCAGCAGCCAAACGGACAGGGGGAACACTGAAGCTTTCTTT. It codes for CASSQTDRGNTEAFF. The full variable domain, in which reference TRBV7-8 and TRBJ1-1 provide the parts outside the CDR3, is GAGVSQSPRYKVAKRGQDVALRCDPISGHVSLFWYQQALGQGPEFLTYFQNEAQLDKSGLPSDRFFAERPEGSVSTLKIQRTQQEDSAVYLCASSQTDRGNTEAFFGQGTRLTVV.

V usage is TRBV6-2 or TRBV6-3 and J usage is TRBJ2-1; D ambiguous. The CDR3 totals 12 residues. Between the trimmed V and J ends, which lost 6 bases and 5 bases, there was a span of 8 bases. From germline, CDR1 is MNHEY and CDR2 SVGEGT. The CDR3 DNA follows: TGTGCCAGCAGCCCCTGGGACAATGAGCAGTTCTTC. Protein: CASSPWDNEQFF.